Listed below are T cell receptor beta chains from one sample, sequenced in a study. Using its own MiXCR run on the 5' RACE reads, TCRdb lists one record per CDR3 protein. Here the sample spans about 50,000 distinct CDR3 sequences, 25% to 30% being singletons. The sequenced sample was naive CD4+ T cells sorted from blood. Source of these receptors: a female donor with breast cancer. CDR3s include the opening cysteine and the closing phenylalanine or tryptophan. Each record gives: D gene, J gene, clone size, V gene, CDR3 protein, CDR3 DNA. A D gene is named only where the DNA matches it firmly. Rows give clone size only sometimes, using once, few, many, or a class for an expanded clone.

D gene: .; J gene: TRBJ2-5; clone size: .; V gene: TRBV7-2; CDR3 protein: CASSKSGIARETQYF; CDR3 DNA: TGTGCCAGCAGCAAATCAGGAATTGCGAGGGAGACCCAGTACTTC
D gene: .; J gene: TRBJ2-1; clone size: few; V gene: TRBV2; CDR3 protein: CASSENEQFF; CDR3 DNA: TGTGCCAGCAGTGAAAATGAGCAGTTCTTC
D gene: .; J gene: TRBJ1-2; clone size: few; V gene: TRBV5-1; CDR3 protein: CASSLVFLGQDNYGYTF; CDR3 DNA: TGCGCCAGCAGCTTGGTCTTTCTCGGACAAGACAACTATGGCTACACCTTC
D gene: .; J gene: TRBJ2-1; clone size: many; V gene: TRBV7-6; CDR3 protein: CASSLDGGSYNEQFF; CDR3 DNA: TGTGCCAGCAGCTTAGACGGGGGTTCCTACAATGAGCAGTTCTTC
D gene: TRBD1; J gene: TRBJ1-6; clone size: .; V gene: TRBV27; CDR3 protein: CASSITGTAYNSPLHF; CDR3 DNA: TGTGCCAGCAGTATCACCGGGACAGCGTATAATTCACCCCTCCACTTT
D gene: TRBD2; J gene: TRBJ2-1; clone size: .; V gene: TRBV3-1; CDR3 protein: CASETAGGNEQFF; CDR3 DNA: TGTGCCAGTGAGACTGCGGGGGGGAATGAGCAGTTCTTC
D gene: .; J gene: TRBJ2-3; clone size: few; V gene: TRBV4-3; CDR3 protein: CASSQGDFSITDTQYF; CDR3 DNA: TGCGCCAGCAGCCAAGGGGACTTTTCGATCACAGATACGCAGTATTTT
D gene: TRBD1; J gene: TRBJ1-2; clone size: few; V gene: TRBV12-3/TRBV12-4; CDR3 protein: CASSRDRGQDGYTF; CDR3 DNA: TGTGCCAGCAGCAGGGACAGGGGGCAGGATGGCTACACCTTC
D gene: TRBD1; J gene: TRBJ2-1; clone size: few; V gene: TRBV9; CDR3 protein: CASSGKTGSSYNEQFF; CDR3 DNA: TGTGCCAGCAGCGGCAAGACAGGGAGCTCCTACAATGAGCAGTTCTTC
D gene: TRBD2; J gene: TRBJ2-3; clone size: many; V gene: TRBV7-3; CDR3 protein: CASSPGTSADTQYF; CDR3 DNA: TGTGCCAGCAGCCCGGGGACTAGCGCAGATACGCAGTATTTT